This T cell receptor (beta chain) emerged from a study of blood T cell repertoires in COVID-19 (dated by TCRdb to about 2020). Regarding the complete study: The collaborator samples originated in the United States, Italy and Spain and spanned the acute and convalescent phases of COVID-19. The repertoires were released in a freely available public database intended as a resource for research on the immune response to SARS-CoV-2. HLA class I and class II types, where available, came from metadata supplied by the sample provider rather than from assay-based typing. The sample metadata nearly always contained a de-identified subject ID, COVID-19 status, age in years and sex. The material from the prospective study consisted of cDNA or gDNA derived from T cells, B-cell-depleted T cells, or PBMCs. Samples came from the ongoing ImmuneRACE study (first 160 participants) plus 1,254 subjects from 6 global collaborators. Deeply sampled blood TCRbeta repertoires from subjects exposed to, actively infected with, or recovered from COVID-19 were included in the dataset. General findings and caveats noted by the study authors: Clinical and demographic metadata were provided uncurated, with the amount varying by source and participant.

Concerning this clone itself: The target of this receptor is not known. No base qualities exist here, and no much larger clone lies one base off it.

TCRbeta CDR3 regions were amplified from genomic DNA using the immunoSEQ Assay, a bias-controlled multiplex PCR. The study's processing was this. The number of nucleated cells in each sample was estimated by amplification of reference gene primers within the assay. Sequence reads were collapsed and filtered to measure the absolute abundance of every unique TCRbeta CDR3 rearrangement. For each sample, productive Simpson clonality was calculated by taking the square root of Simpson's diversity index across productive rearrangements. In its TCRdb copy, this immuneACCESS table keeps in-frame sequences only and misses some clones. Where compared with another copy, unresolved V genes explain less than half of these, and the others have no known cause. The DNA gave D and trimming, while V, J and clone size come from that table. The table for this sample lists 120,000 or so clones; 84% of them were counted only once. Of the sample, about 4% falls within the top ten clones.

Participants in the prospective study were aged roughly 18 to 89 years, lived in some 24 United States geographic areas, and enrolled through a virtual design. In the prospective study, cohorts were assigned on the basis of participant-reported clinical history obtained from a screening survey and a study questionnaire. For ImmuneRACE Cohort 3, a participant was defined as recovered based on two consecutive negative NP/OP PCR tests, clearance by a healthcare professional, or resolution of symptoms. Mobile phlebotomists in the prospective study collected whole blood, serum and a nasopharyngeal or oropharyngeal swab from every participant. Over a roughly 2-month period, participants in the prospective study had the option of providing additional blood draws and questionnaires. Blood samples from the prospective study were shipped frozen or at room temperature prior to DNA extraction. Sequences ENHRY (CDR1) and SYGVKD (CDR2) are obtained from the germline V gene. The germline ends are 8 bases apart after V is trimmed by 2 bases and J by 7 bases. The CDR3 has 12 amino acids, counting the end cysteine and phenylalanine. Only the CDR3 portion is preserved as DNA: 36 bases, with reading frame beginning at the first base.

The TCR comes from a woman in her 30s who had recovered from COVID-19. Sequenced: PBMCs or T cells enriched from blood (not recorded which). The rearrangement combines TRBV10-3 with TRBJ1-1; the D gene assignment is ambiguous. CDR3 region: CAISEVSVEAFF. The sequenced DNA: TGTGCCATCAGTGAGGTTTCAGTTGAAGCTTTCTTT.